This T cell receptor beta chain comes out of a study of CD8+ T cells in alopecia areata. Study-wide findings and caveats: Scalp samples also yield sequences from resident alphabeta T cells of normal skin. Between patients, shared TCR sequences were less clear than in mice. This was possibly due in part to HLA diversity in the patient population.

Germline-derived CDR1 and CDR2 are SQVTM and ANQGSEA. Between the trimmed V and J ends, which lost 6 bases and 1 base, there was a span of 12 bases. This CDR3 region has 13 residues. RNA extraction was followed by reverse transcription into cDNA, which acted as the sequencing template. The data were produced by immunoSEQ multiplex PCR, yet TCRdb's version contains in-frame clones alone and is incomplete. In the table there are 50,000 to 70,000 clones, roughly 45% of which are singletons. From alopecia areata patients, lesional scalp punch biopsies and peripheral blood were collected. Sorting separated CD4+ and CD8+ T cells out of PBMCs. For this clone: Its antigen is unidentified.

This sequence was found in a human donor with alopecia areata. The rearrangement uses TRBV29-1 and TRBJ1-2, with D perhaps TRBD1 (5 bases). The material sequenced was NKG2D-low CD8+ T cells sorted from blood. CDR3 DNA: TGCAGCGTACGGACACACGTTAACTATGGCTACACCTTC. Its translation: CSVRTHVNYGYTF.